These T cell receptor beta chains were read from a single sample in a study of shared clonotypes between healthy human individuals. Using immunoSEQ multiplex PCR, the repertoire was profiled, and TCRdb retains in-frame clones only, with some absent. The sample lists about 2.1 million clones; around 95% were seen once. Sequenced material: naive CD8+ T cells from PBMCs. The receptor source for this set is a young man in good health. Some clones in this sample may be carry-over from other donors' samples. Each CDR3 is given with its conserved first and last residue. A D gene is named only where the DNA matches it firmly. The listing skips clone size in some rows; elsewhere it reads once, few, many or a size class.

j_gene	v_gene	d_gene	abundance	CDR3nt	CDR3aa
TRBJ1-1	TRBV4-2	TRBD1	NA	TGTGCCAGCAGCCCTCGACAGGGGATGAACACTGAAGCTTTCTTT	CASSPRQGMNTEAFF
TRBJ2-1	TRBV29-1	NA	NA	TGCAGCGTTGAAAGGCCTTTTGAAAATGAGCAGTTCTTC	CSVERPFENEQFF
TRBJ1-5	TRBV4-3	NA	NA	TGCGCCAGCAGCCATTTGACGGGGAGCAATCAGCCCCAGCATTTT	CASSHLTGSNQPQHF
TRBJ2-7	TRBV6-1	NA	once	TGTGCCAGTAGGATGGACGAGCAGTACTTC	CASRMDEQYF
TRBJ1-5	TRBV19	NA	once	TGTGCCACCTGGGCGGGGGTTGGCAATCAGCCCCAGCATTTT	CATWAGVGNQPQHF
TRBJ2-7	TRBV4-2	NA	NA	TGTGCCAGCAGCCAAGATGGGCAGGGGTCTTCCTACGAGCAGTACTTC	CASSQDGQGSSYEQYF
TRBJ2-7	TRBV27	NA	NA	TGTGCCACCCACTCGCTTAACTCACCCTACGAGCAGTACTTC	CATHSLNSPYEQYF
TRBJ2-7	TRBV4-1	NA	NA	TGCGCCAGCAGCCAAGAAATGCGGGGCGAGGTCTACGAGCAGTACTTC	CASSQEMRGEVYEQYF
TRBJ2-1	TRBV9	NA	NA	TGTGCCAGCAGCGCACCCTCAAGTGGGGGGAGAAACAATGAGCAGTTCTTC	CASSAPSSGGRNNEQFF
TRBJ1-1	TRBV5-6	NA	few	TGTGCCAGCAGCCGAGGGGTGAACACTGAAGCTTTCTTT	CASSRGVNTEAFF
TRBJ2-7	TRBV27	TRBD1	NA	TGTGCCAGCAGTTTATCGCCCGACAGGGCAGAGTACTTC	CASSLSPDRAEYF